The rows below give T cell receptor beta chains drawn from one sample of a study of identical twins. In TCRdb, the 5' RACE reads were re-called with MiXCR into one record per CDR3 protein. The sample carries 1.5 million to 2 million distinct CDR3 sequences, 25% to 35% recorded once. The sequenced sample consisted of cord blood. The source of these receptors is a newborn girl in good health. The CDR3 runs from the conserved cysteine through the conserved F or W. D genes are given only for firm matches. Clone sizes are given selectively: once, few, many, or a class where the clone is expanded.

V gene	D gene	J gene	clone size	CDR3 DNA	CDR3 protein
TRBV6-2/TRBV6-3	TRBD1	TRBJ1-5	NA	TGTGCCAGCAGTCCAGGGACAGGGGGGATTAGCAGTCAGCCCCAGCATTTT	CASSPGTGGISSQPQHF
TRBV5-6	NA	TRBJ1-4	NA	TGTGCCAGCAGCCGGAGGAGCGGAGAAAAACTGTTTTTT	CASSRRSGEKLFF
TRBV10-3	TRBD1	TRBJ1-1	NA	TGTGCCATCAGAGACAGGGAGAACACTGAAGCTTTCTTT	CAIRDRENTEAFF
TRBV5-1	TRBD2	TRBJ2-1	few	TGCGCCACCAACCTTTTGGGACTAGCGGGAGGAGATGAGCAGTTCTTC	CATNLLGLAGGDEQFF
TRBV12-3/TRBV12-4	NA	TRBJ2-7	few	TGTGCCAGCATTAGTAGCGGACACAATGAGCAGTACTTC	CASISSGHNEQYF
TRBV12-3/TRBV12-4	TRBD1	TRBJ1-5	few	TGTGCCAGCCAGGGGGGGAATCAGCCCCAGCATTTT	CASQGGNQPQHF
TRBV6-1	NA	TRBJ2-1	NA	TGTGCCAGCGGGCGGAGCCTTTACAATGAGCAGTTCTTC	CASGRSLYNEQFF
TRBV29-1	NA	TRBJ2-1	NA	TGCAGCGGCTTAGGGGTGGAGGGGCAGTTCTTC	CSGLGVEGQFF
TRBV10-3	NA	TRBJ2-3	many	TGTGCCATCAGTGACACCATAGCAGATACGCAGTATTTT	CAISDTIADTQYF
TRBV7-2	NA	TRBJ2-1	NA	TGTGCCAGCAGCCCGACAGGGTGGGCGGGGAATGAGCAGTTCTTC	CASSPTGWAGNEQFF
TRBV20-1	NA	TRBJ2-4	NA	TGCAGTGCCGACAGCCTCAAAAACATTCAGTACTTC	CSADSLKNIQYF
TRBV12-3/TRBV12-4	NA	TRBJ2-1	few	TGTGCCAGCAGTTTAAGGTCGAGCTCCTACAATGAGCAGTTCTTC	CASSLRSSSYNEQFF
TRBV2	NA	TRBJ1-3	NA	TGTGCCAGCATGGGGGACTCTGGAAACACCATATATTTT	CASMGDSGNTIYF
TRBV12-3/TRBV12-4	NA	TRBJ1-2	NA	TGTGCCAGCAGTTTAGACAGGGTGGTAGGTTCCTATGGCTACACCTTC	CASSLDRVVGSYGYTF
TRBV7-8	TRBD2	TRBJ2-7	NA	TGTGCCAGCAGCGAGCGGGAGGGCGAGCAGTACTTC	CASSEREGEQYF